The next 4 T cell receptor beta chains were all read from a single sample in a study of blood T cell repertoires in COVID-19. TCRdb keeps only in-frame clones here, not all; method: immunoSEQ multiplex PCR. The sample consists of 200,000 to 250,000 clones, 70% to 90% of them appearing once. The material sequenced was peripheral blood. The origin of the receptors is a man aged 35 to 55 with acute or convalescent COVID-19.

This clone was counted once. The J gene is TRBJ2-1, the V gene TRBV11-2, with a tentative D call TRBD1 (5 bases). There are 13 residues in the CDR3. Per germline, CDR1 SGHAT and CDR2 FQNNGV. V was trimmed by 3 bases and J by 10 bases, leaving 13 bases between them. DNA for the CDR3: TGTGCCAGCAGCTTTGACCGGGCAGGGGAGCAGTTCTTC. It yields the protein CASSFDRAGEQFF. Full variable domain (missing parts from reference TRBV11-2 and TRBJ2-1): EAGVAQSPRYKIIEKRQSVAFWCNPISGHATLYWYQQILGQGPKLLIQFQNNGVVDDSQLPKDRFSAERLKGVDSTLKIQPAKLEDSAVYLCASSFDRAGEQFFGPGTRLTVL.

The chain has TRBV18 and TRBJ1-1; 8 bases align to TRBD1. From germline, CDR1 is KGHSH and CDR2 LQKENI. V gave up 6 bases and J gave up 2 bases; unmatched junction bases: 8. The CDR3 spans 15 residues. CDR3 amino acids: CASSYLGTGNTEAFF. CDR3 sequence (DNA): TGTGCCAGCTCGTATCTCGGGACAGGCAACACTGAAGCTTTCTTT.

The chain employs TRBV18 and TRBJ1-2; D is unresolved. Trimming removed 3 bases at V and 4 bases at J, with 18 bases between. Germline V lookup: CDR1 KGHSH, CDR2 LQKENI. This CDR3 contains 16 residues. This CDR3 is CASSPQPPGGPYGYTF. CDR3 in DNA: TGTGCCAGCTCACCGCAGCCCCCGGGAGGCCCCTATGGCTACACCTTC.

In its sample, this clone was seen once. The rearrangement links TRBV6-5 to TRBJ1-5; no clear D. The V gene's germline CDR1 is MNHEY and CDR2 SVGAGI. Trimming left V 6 bases short and J 4 bases short, with 13 bases between. This CDR3 is built from 14 residues. The CDR3 bases are TGTGCCAGCAGCACGCTCCCCTATAATCAGCCCCAGCATTTT. Translating it yields CASSTLPYNQPQHF.